The T cell receptor (beta chain) under discussion was sequenced for a study of shared clonotypes between healthy human individuals. This clone was detected only once. Germline CDR1 is MDHEN and CDR2 is SYDVKM. The CDR3 covers 14 residues. Germline trimming cut 6 bases from V and 4 bases from J; bases unmatched to any gene: 6. Each cell subset's genomic DNA was divided evenly among several immunoSEQ plates. Data came from immunoSEQ multiplex PCR; TCRdb stores just in-frame clones and leaves some out. The data contain fewer than 550,000 clones, about three quarters of them singletons. This clonotype originated in a woman aged 40-49 years in good health. Some clones in this sample may be carry-over from other donors' samples. This rearrangement joins TRBV28 to TRBJ2-1, with 7 positions matching TRBD2. Sequenced sample: PBMCs. CDR3 loop: CASRPPGGYNEQFF. Written as DNA, the CDR3 is TGTGCCAGCAGACCCCCGGGGGGTTACAATGAGCAGTTCTTC.